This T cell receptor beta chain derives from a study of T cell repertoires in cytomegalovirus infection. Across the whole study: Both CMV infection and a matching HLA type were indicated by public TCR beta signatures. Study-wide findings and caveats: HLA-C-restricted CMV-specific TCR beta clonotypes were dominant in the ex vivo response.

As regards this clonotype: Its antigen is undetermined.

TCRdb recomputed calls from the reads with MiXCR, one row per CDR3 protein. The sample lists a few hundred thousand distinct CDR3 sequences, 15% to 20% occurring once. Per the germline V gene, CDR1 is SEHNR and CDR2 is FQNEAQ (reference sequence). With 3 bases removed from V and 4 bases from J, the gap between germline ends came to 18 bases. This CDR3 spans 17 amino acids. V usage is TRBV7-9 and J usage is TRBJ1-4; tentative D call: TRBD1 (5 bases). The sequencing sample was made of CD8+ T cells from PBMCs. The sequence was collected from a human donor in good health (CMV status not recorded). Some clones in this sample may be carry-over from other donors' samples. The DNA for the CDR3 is TGTGCCAGCAGCTTCACCACCGGGGGGACGGATAATGAAAAACTGTTTTTT. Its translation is CASSFTTGGTDNEKLFF.